The 10 T cell receptor beta chains in this list originate from one sample, sequenced in a study of monozygotic twins with inflammatory bowel disease. From its re-call of the 5' RACE reads, TCRdb lists each CDR3 protein once, without DNA. The sample data list 310,000 or so distinct CDR3 sequences. Sequenced input: blood. The receptors stem from a human donor with ulcerative colitis or Crohn's disease, or a healthy co-twin of an affected twin (not recorded which).

CDR3 sequence: CASSLSWGGPEAFF. V and J are TRBV27 and TRBJ1-1; the TRBD1 assignment by TCRdb is unverifiable without DNA. The CDR3 spans 14 residues. CDR1 is MNHEY and CDR2 is SMNVEV in the germline V gene (reference sequence).

The V gene is TRBV30, the J gene TRBJ2-1; the D gene TCRdb calls, TRBD2, cannot be checked with no DNA. Germline CDR1 GTSNPN, CDR2 SVGIG (reference sequence). The CDR3 consists of 14 residues. This chain's CDR3 is CAWSGAGGLHEQFF.

The chain joins TRBV28 to TRBJ1-1. There are 16 residues in the CDR3. CDR1 MDHEN and CDR2 SYDVKM come from the germline V gene. This CDR3 reads CASSGVSLGMNTEAFF.

This rearrangement joins TRBV6-4 to TRBJ2-1. Germline CDR1 is MRHNA and CDR2 is SNTAGT. There are 13 residues in the CDR3. CDR3 region: CASSDSEYNEQFF.

V usage is TRBV6-1 and J usage is TRBJ2-7; the D gene TCRdb calls, TRBD2, cannot be checked with no DNA. Germline assignment: CDR1 MNHNS and CDR2 SASEGT. The CDR3 spans 15 residues. CDR3: CASRGLAGGGGEQYF.

The rearrangement links TRBV7-2 to TRBJ1-6; TCRdb's assignment of TRBD1 cannot be checked, as there is no DNA. Germline CDR1 is SGHTA and CDR2 is FQGNSA. CDR3 length: 15 amino acids. CDR3 sequence: CASSMTGGGGSPLHF.

V usage is TRBV20-1 and J usage is TRBJ2-1; absent DNA, TCRdb's TRBD2 call cannot be checked. Germline CDR1 is DFQATT and CDR2 is SNEGSKA (reference sequence). The CDR3 runs 15 residues. This chain's CDR3 is CSAPQRPGPYNEQFF.

CDR3 region: CASSPSLEGASYEQYF. The genes are TRBV5-1 and TRBJ2-7; TCRdb calls TRBD2, which cannot be checked without DNA. The CDR3 length is 16 residues. Per germline, CDR1 SGHRS and CDR2 YFSETQ.

The chain is built from TRBV3-1 and TRBJ2-5; without DNA, the TCRdb call of TRBD2 cannot be checked. Per germline, CDR1 LGHDT and CDR2 YNNKEL (reference sequence). The CDR3 extends over 18 amino acids. The CDR3: CASSLSGRAWGPQETQYF.

The chain uses TRBV3-1 and TRBJ2-1; TCRdb reports TRBD1, a call that lacks DNA to check it against. Looked up from germline, CDR1 is LGHDT and CDR2 is YNNKEL (reference sequence). CDR3 size: 14 residues. CDR3 region: CASSQRTGGNEQFF.